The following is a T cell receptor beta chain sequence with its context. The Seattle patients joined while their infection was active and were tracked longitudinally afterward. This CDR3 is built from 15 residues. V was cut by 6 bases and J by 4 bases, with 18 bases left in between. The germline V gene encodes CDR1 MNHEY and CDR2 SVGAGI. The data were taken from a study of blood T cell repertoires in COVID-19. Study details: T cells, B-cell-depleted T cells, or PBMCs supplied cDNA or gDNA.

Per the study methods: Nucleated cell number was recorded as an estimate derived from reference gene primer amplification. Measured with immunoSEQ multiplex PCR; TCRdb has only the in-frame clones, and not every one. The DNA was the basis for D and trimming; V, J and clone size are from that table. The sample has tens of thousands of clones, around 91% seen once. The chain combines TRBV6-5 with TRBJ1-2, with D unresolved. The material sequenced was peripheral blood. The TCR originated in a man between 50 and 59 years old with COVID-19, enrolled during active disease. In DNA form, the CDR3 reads TGTGCCAGCAGGGACCACGGTACAGCGGGCTATGGCTACACCTTC. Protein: CASRDHGTAGYGYTF.